This section outlines one T cell receptor (beta chain) sequence together with its context. The sample is drawn from a study of control samples from healthy donors and cancer patients. TCRdb's copy holds only in-frame clones and misses some; the assay was immunoSEQ multiplex PCR. The sample yields 130,000 or so clones, approximately 94% seen once. This TCR came from a middle-aged man in good health. The material sequenced was blood.

DNA of the CDR3: TGTGCCAGCAGTTACATAGTGGGACAGGGACATTCACCCCTCCACTTT. Its protein is CASSYIVGQGHSPLHF. The chain joins TRBV6-5 to TRBJ1-6, with 9 bases that match TRBD1. There are 16 residues in the CDR3. J was trimmed by 8 bases and V by 2 bases; bases with no gene match: 7. Germline loops: CDR1 MNHEY, CDR2 SVGAGI.